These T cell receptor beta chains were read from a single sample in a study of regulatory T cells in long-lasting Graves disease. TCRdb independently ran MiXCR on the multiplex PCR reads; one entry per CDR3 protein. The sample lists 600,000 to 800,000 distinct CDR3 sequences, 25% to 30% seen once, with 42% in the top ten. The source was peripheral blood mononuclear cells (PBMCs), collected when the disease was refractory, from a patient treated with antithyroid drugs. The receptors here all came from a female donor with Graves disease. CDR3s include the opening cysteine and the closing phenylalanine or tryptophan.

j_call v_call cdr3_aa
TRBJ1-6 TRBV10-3 CAISGGQVNSPLHF
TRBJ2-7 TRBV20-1 CSARPGNYEQYF
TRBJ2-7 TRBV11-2 CASSQYRTSGMVIEQYF
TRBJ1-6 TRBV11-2 CASTQAGQGNSPLHF
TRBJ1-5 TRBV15 CATSRDSSNQPQHF
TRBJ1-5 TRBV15 CATSYGLSAQPQHF
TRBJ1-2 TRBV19 CASSIGGARGPSYGYTF
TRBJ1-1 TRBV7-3 CASSSRELSGRGRLDTEAFF
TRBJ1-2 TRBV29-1 CSVEDSEEGNYGYTF
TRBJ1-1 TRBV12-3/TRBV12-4 CASMLTGGTREAFF
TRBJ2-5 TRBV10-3 CAISEVSGRETQYF
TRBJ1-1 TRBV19 CASSIKHGTEAFF
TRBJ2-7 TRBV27 CASSLSAREFYEQYF
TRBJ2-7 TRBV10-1 CASSDDRLEQYF
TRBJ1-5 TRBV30 CAWSVRQLNQPQHF
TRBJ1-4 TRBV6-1 CASSRTGGATNEKLFF
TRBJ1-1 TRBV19 CATISLYTEAFF
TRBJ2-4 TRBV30 CAWSVLAKNIQYF
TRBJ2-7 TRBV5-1 CASSFYRDRPDEQYF
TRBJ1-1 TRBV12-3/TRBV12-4 CASSLSGGSTEAFF
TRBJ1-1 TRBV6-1 CASKKGAEGTEAFF
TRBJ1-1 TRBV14 CASSQDRWVTEAFF
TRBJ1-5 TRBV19 CASSIVGSSNQPQHF
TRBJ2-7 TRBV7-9 CASSPEILLGSYEQYF
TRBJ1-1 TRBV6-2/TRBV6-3 CASRGDTEAFF
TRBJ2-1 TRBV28 CASSSTGTNNEQFF
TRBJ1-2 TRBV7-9 CASSPGSLGYTF
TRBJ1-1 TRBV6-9 CASSCLGLNTEAFF
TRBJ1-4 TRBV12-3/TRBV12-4 CASKRGFATNEKLFF
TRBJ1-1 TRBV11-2 CATYFSQGLDTEAFF
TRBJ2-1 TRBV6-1 CASSESGRDYNEQFF
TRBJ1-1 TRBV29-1 CSVVPGANTEAFF
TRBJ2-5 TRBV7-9 CASRKTGTSQETQYF
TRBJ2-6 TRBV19 CASRLGSGANVLTF
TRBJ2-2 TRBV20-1 CSVTGLAGGGGELFF
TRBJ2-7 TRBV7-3 CASSKGLAGRDEQYF
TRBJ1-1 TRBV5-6 CASSLVYPGRSSVNTEAFF
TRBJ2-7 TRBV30 CAWSLTSGDYEQYF
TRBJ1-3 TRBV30 CAWILQTGAGNTIYF
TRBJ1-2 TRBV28 CASSQASRAAYGYTF
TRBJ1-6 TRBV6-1 CASSDERLTPLHF
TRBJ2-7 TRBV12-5 CASGTGTGGIEQYF
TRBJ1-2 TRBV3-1 CASSQDVAQGAYGYTF
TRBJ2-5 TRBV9 CASSAPQETQYF
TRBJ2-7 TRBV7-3 CASSSSGSGEQYF
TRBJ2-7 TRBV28 CASTMTGPGLAVYEQYF
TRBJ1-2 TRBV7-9 CASSSDIPLHGYTF
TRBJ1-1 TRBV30 CAWRSTEAFF
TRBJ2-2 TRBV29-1 CSVLQGLGELFF
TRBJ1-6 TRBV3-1 CASSQGQALNSPLHF
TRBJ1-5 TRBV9 CASSEGQGRGQPQHF
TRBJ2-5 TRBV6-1 CASRDGTSRETQYF